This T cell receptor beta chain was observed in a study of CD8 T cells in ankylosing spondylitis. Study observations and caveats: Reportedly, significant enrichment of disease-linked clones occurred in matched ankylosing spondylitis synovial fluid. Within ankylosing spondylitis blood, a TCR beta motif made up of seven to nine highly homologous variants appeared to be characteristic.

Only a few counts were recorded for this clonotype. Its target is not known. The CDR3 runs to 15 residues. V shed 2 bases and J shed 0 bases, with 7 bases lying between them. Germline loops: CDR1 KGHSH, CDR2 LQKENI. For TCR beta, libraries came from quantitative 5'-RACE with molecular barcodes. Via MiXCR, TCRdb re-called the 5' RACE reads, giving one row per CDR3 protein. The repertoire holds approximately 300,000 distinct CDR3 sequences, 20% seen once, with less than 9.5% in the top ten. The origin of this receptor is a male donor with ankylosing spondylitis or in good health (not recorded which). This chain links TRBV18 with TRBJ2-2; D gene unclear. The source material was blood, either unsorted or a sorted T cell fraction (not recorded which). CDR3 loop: CASSPSTTNTGELFF. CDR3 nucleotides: TGTGCCAGCTCACCAAGCACCACGAACACCGGGGAGCTGTTTTTT.